The next 21 T cell receptor beta chains were all read from a single sample in a study of blood T cell repertoires in COVID-19. The method was immunoSEQ multiplex PCR; TCRdb's version includes in-frame clones alone and lacks a portion of them. Altogether about 150,000 clones are present, 80% to 90% being singletons, with the ten largest covering 2.6%. Sequenced sample: peripheral blood. These receptors originate from a human donor with acute or convalescent COVID-19. The donor label of this sample is uncertain.

The J gene is TRBJ2-7, the V gene TRBV5-1, with D perhaps matching TRBD1 (6 bases). Germline CDR1 SGHRS, CDR2 YFSETQ. Trimming took off 0 bases at V and 3 bases at J, with 13 bases between the two ends. The CDR3 extends over 15 amino acids. The CDR3, as DNA: TGCGCCAGCAGCTTGGCTACAGGGATTATCTACGAGCAGTACGTC. It codes for CASSLATGIIYEQYV.

The rearrangement links TRBV12-3 or TRBV12-4 to TRBJ2-3; TRBD1 agrees at 10 bases. V shed 10 bases, J shed 6 bases, and the junction held 7 bases outside the gene matches. The CDR3 spans 13 residues. CDR3 region: CATLPGQGDTQYF. Written as DNA, the CDR3 is TGTGCCACCCTTCCGGGACAGGGGGATACGCAGTATTTT.

This chain links TRBV6-4 with TRBJ2-7; a weak D match, TRBD2 (6 bases). The germline CDR1 and CDR2 sequences are MRHNA and SNTAGT. The CDR3 sequence is 14 residues long. V lost 11 bases and J 3 bases, leaving 20 bases between the germline ends. CDR3 protein: CAPPGAGSFYEQYF. DNA for the CDR3: TGTGCCCCGCCGGGAGCAGGCTCATTCTACGAGCAGTACTTC.

The chain links TRBV4-3 to TRBJ1-2; tentatively, D is TRBD1 (5 bases). This CDR3 contains 14 residues. The V end was cut by 2 bases, the J end by 10 bases, with 17 bases between. Germline CDR1 is LGHNA and CDR2 is YSLEER. CDR3 loop: CASSQMGGGRDYTF. The CDR3 DNA reads TGCGCCAGCAGCCAAATGGGGGGAGGGAGAGACTACACCTTC.

CDR3 DNA: TGTGCCAGCAGCGGGGGACTAGCGGGGGGCAGAGAGACCCAGTACTTC. This sequence encodes CASSGGLAGGRETQYF. The chain carries TRBV5-8 and TRBJ2-5; 15 bases agree with TRBD2. The germline CDR1 and CDR2 sequences are SGHTS and YDEGEE. V lost 4 bases to trimming and J lost 4 bases; unmatched junction nucleotides: 5. The CDR3 has 16 residues.

This clone was seen a single time. The rearrangement links TRBV29-1 to TRBJ2-2; a weak D match, TRBD1 (5 bases). V lost 5 bases and J 7 bases, leaving 14 bases between the germline ends. CDR1 SQVTM and CDR2 ANQGSEA come from the germline V gene. The CDR3 totals 13 residues. Here the CDR3 DNA reads TGCAGCGTTATCCAGGGTCGTGGCGGGGAGCTGTTTTTT. Translated: CSVIQGRGGELFF.

The rearrangement uses TRBV5-6 and TRBJ1-2; D uncertain. V gave up 4 bases and J gave up 3 bases, with 10 bases separating them. The CDR3 is 13 amino acids. Germline values: CDR1 SGHDT, CDR2 YYEEEE. The CDR3 reads CASSGGSHYGYTF. CDR3 DNA: TGTGCCAGCAGCGGCGGGTCCCACTATGGCTACACCTTC.

This chain uses TRBV12-3 or TRBV12-4 with TRBJ2-6, with D hard to call. V was shortened by 6 bases and J by 13 bases, with 10 bases between the two germline ends. The length of the CDR3 is 11 residues. The CDR3 DNA is TGTGCCAGCAGCATATCCGGGGTCCTGACTTTC. This gives the protein CASSISGVLTF.

This clone was observed once. The chain uses TRBV12-3 or TRBV12-4 and TRBJ1-5; D perhaps matches TRBD1 (5 bases). V was trimmed by 5 bases and J by 7 bases, leaving 12 bases between them. CDR3 length: 13 amino acids. CDR3 residues: CASSNGHRQPQHF. In DNA form, the CDR3 reads TGTGCCAGCAGTAACGGGCACAGGCAGCCCCAGCATTTT.

The rearrangement uses TRBV5-4 and TRBJ1-2; 9 nucleotides line up with TRBD1. Unmatched junction bases numbered 5, after V lost 4 bases and J lost 7 bases. Germline values: CDR1 SGHNT, CDR2 YYREEE (reference sequence). This CDR3 is built from 13 residues. CDR3 in DNA: TGTGCCAGCAGCGTACAGGGGGCTCGTGGCTACACCTTC. Protein: CASSVQGARGYTF. The full variable domain, its missing parts supplied by reference TRBV5-4 and TRBJ1-2, is ETGVTQSPTHLIKTRGQQVTLRCSSQSGHNTVSWYQQALGQGPQFIFQYYREEENGRGNFPPRFSGLQFPNYSSELNVNALELDDSALYLCASSVQGARGYTFGSGTRLTVV.

V and J are TRBV3-1 (or the pseudogene TRBV3-2) and TRBJ1-2; possibly TRBD1 for D (6 bases). Deletions cut 1 base from V and 3 bases from J, with 15 bases between. The CDR3 runs 16 residues. Germline V lookup: CDR1 LGHDT, CDR2 YNNKEL (reference sequence). This CDR3 reads CASSQGGGASDYGYTF. CDR3 DNA: TGTGCCAGCAGCCAAGGGGGGGGCGCATCCGACTATGGCTACACCTTC.

This chain joins TRBV12-5 and TRBJ2-5; D not resolved. Trimming took 1 base from V and 4 from J, leaving 13 bases between them. Germline V gives CDR1 LGHNT, CDR2 FRNRAP. The CDR3 is 15 amino acids. CDR3: CASGLAATRGETQYF. CDR3 in DNA: TGTGCTAGTGGTTTGGCCGCCACCCGAGGAGAGACCCAGTACTTC. The full variable domain, completed using reference TRBV12-5 and TRBJ2-5, is DARVTQTPRHKVTEMGQEVTMRCQPILGHNTVFWYRQTMMQGLELLAYFRNRAPLDDSGMPKDRFSAEMPDATLATLKIQPSEPRDSAVYFCASGLAATRGETQYFGPGTRLLVL.

V usage is TRBV5-4 and J usage is TRBJ2-3; possibly TRBD2 for D (7 bases). This CDR3 contains 16 residues. Trimming stripped 0 bases from V and 6 bases from J, with 17 bases between. Per the germline V gene, CDR1 is SGHNT and CDR2 is YYREEE (reference sequence). The CDR3 DNA follows: TGTGCCAGCAGCTTGGATATGTGGGGGGGCATGGATACGCAGTATTTT. Amino acids: CASSLDMWGGMDTQYF. Full variable domain (remainder filled in from reference TRBV5-4 and TRBJ2-3): ETGVTQSPTHLIKTRGQQVTLRCSSQSGHNTVSWYQQALGQGPQFIFQYYREEENGRGNFPPRFSGLQFPNYSSELNVNALELDDSALYLCASSLDMWGGMDTQYFGPGTRLTVL.

The chain joins TRBV6-2 or TRBV6-3 to TRBJ2-7, with a tentative D call TRBD1 (5 bases). V was clipped by 2 bases and J by 6 bases, with 11 bases between them. Germline loops: CDR1 MNHEY, CDR2 SVGEGT. This CDR3 contains 13 residues. The CDR3, as DNA: TGTGCCAGCAGTTACAGGGGCAGCAGCGAGCAGTACGTC. It is translated as CASSYRGSSEQYV.

The chain uses TRBV3-1 (or the pseudogene TRBV3-2) and TRBJ1-6; TRBD1 is a possible D gene (5 bases). Germline values: CDR1 LGHDT, CDR2 YNNKEL (reference sequence). The length of the CDR3 is 14 residues. The V end lost 4 bases, the J end lost 8 bases, and 12 bases lay between the germline ends. The CDR3 DNA follows: TGTGCCAGCAGCCCCCAAGGCAGGGATTCACCCCTCCACTTT. It encodes CASSPQGRDSPLHF.

The chain recombines TRBV28 with TRBJ1-1; a weak D match, TRBD1 (6 bases). Deletions cut 9 bases from V and 1 base from J, with 9 bases between. CDR3 length equals 12 residues. Per the germline V gene, CDR1 is MDHEN and CDR2 is SYDVKM. CDR3 loop: CASRGANTEAFF. CDR3 DNA sequence: TGTGCCAGTCGGGGGGCGAACACTGAAGCTTTCTTT.

The chain links TRBV20-1 to TRBJ2-1; D not resolved. The CDR3 is made up of 15 amino acids. V lost 3 bases and J 4 bases, leaving 16 bases between the germline ends. Germline V lookup: CDR1 DFQATT, CDR2 SNEGSKA (reference sequence). The CDR3 reads CSASGPPFRYNEQFF. The CDR3, as DNA: TGCAGTGCTAGTGGTCCGCCGTTTAGATACAATGAGCAGTTCTTC.

The chain couples TRBV6-5 to TRBJ1-6; 10 bases align to TRBD1. CDR1 and CDR2 (germline): MNHEY, SVGAGI. V lost 6 bases, J lost 14 bases, and 13 bases stayed unmatched. The CDR3 is 15 residues long. This chain's CDR3 is CASRPAGTGARALHF. In DNA form, the CDR3 reads TGTGCCAGCAGGCCTGCTGGGACAGGGGCTAGGGCCCTCCACTTT.

This clone was observed a single time. The chain employs TRBV11-2 and TRBJ2-1, with D perhaps matching TRBD1 (6 bases). The CDR3 loop spans 14 amino acids. CDR1 SGHAT and CDR2 FQNNGV come from the germline V gene. V lost 2 bases and J lost 3, with 8 bases in between. The CDR3 DNA is TGTGCCAGCAGCTTACAGGGGATCTACAATGAGCAGTTCTTC. Its translation: CASSLQGIYNEQFF.

This clone was observed a single time. The chain combines TRBV5-1 with TRBJ1-2, with 8 nucleotides matching TRBD1. The V gene end was trimmed by 0 bases and the J gene end by 5 bases; junction bases not matched to a gene: 6. The CDR3 totals 15 residues. Germline V gives CDR1 SGHRS, CDR2 YFSETQ. The CDR3, as DNA: TGCGCCAGCAGCTTGGTACTCCAGGGGGCTTATGGCTACACCTTC. Protein: CASSLVLQGAYGYTF.

V is TRBV7-3 and J is TRBJ2-3; D may be TRBD2 (6 bases). The CDR3 covers 14 residues. Trimming pared 5 bases from V and 4 bases from J, leaving 13 bases between. From germline, CDR1 is SGHTA and CDR2 FQGTGA. As DNA, the CDR3 is TGTGCCAGCAGCAGTTCTAGCGAATCAGATACGCAGTATTTT. Translation gives CASSSSSESDTQYF.